One sample yielded the 5 T cell receptor beta chains listed below, sequenced in a study of T-cell reconstitution after alpha-beta-depleted transplantation in children. Preparation of the TCRbeta library used unique molecular identifiers. TCRdb re-derived calls from the PCR reads in MiXCR, one entry per CDR3 protein. The sample lists a few hundred thousand distinct CDR3 sequences; about 9.3% were seen once. This material consisted of PBMCs from the stem cell graft donor, taken from the stem cell graft. All receptors come from a human donor who donated a stem cell graft to a child with acute lymphoblastic leukemia.

Concerning this clonotype itself: A much larger clone is a single base away; this may be a read error. The chain employs TRBV20-1 and TRBJ1-2, with 7 bases lining up with TRBD1. The CDR3 totals 12 residues. Germline CDR1 reads DFQATT; CDR2 reads SNEGSKA (reference sequence). The CDR3 here is CSAWGQNCGYTF. In DNA form, the CDR3 reads TGCAGTGCCTGGGGACAGAACTGTGGCTACACCTTC.

The V and J genes are TRBV9 and TRBJ2-6; D is possibly TRBD2 (6 bases). This CDR3 has 14 residues. CDR1 and CDR2 from the germline V gene are SGDLS and YYNGEE. V was shortened by 3 bases and J by 4 bases, with 8 bases between the two germline ends. The CDR3 sequence is CASSAGGGANVLTF. In DNA form, the CDR3 reads TGTGCCAGCAGCGCCGGAGGGGGGGCCAACGTCCTGACTTTC.

The V call is TRBV6-4, the J call TRBJ2-1; no clear D. Trimming pared 0 bases from V and 10 bases from J, leaving 13 bases between. This CDR3 is 14 amino acids long. From germline, CDR1 is MRHNA and CDR2 SNTAGT. The CDR3 sequence: CASSDSIGLREQFF. CDR3 bases: TGTGCCAGCAGTGACTCGATCGGGTTGCGGGAGCAGTTCTTC.

The CDR3 reads CASSQELRLQETQYF. Here the CDR3 DNA reads TGTGCCAGCAGCCAAGAGTTGCGGCTCCAAGAGACCCAGTACTTC. The chain uses TRBV4-2 and TRBJ2-5, with no clear D. The germline V and J ends were trimmed by 0 bases and 1 base, with 9 bases remaining between them. The CDR3 sequence is 15 residues long. Germline V gene sequence: CDR1 LGHNA, CDR2 YNFKEQ.

The V call is TRBV9, the J call TRBJ1-2, with D unclear. V shed 4 bases and J shed 4 bases, with 17 bases lying between them. The CDR3 has 15 residues. Per the germline V gene, CDR1 is SGDLS and CDR2 is YYNGEE. The DNA of the CDR3 is TGTGCCAGCAGCCCCCCTTCGGGCTTAGGCTATGGCTACACCTTC. This translates into CASSPPSGLGYGYTF.